The 19 T cell receptor beta chains below all came from one sample that was sequenced in a study of blood T cell repertoires in COVID-19 (dated by TCRdb to about 2020). Receptors were amplified or captured by the immunoSEQ multiplex PCR assay. The source is immuneACCESS, and TCRdb retained only in-frame sequences with V and J called. Part of the clones is not carried over; for the studies checked, unresolved V genes explain less than half of this, and the remainder is unexplained. This sample holds approximately 310,000 clones; about 85% were observed only once. 1.9% of the sample rests with the top ten. Sequencing input: PBMCs or T cells enriched from blood (not recorded which). The receptor set was obtained from a woman aged 30 to 39 who had been exposed to COVID-19.

The genes are TRBV9 and TRBJ1-4; D call uncertain. In germline, CDR1 is SGDLS, CDR2 YYNGEE. This CDR3 comprises 16 residues. V lost 4 bases to trimming and J lost 0 bases, with 13 bases between them. The CDR3 sequence: CASSPSPKSTNEKLFF. DNA for the CDR3: TGTGCCAGCAGCCCGAGTCCCAAATCAACTAATGAAAAACTGTTTTTT.

This chain's CDR3 is CASSSRDRGPVTQYF. CDR3 sequence (DNA): TGTGCCAGCAGCTCCCGGGACAGGGGGCCGGTGACCCAGTACTTC. This sequence joins TRBV7-2 and TRBJ2-5; 12 nucleotides match TRBD1. The V gene end was trimmed by 4 bases and the J gene end by 7 bases; junction bases not matched to a gene: 7. The CDR3 covers 15 residues. Germline V lookup: CDR1 SGHTA, CDR2 FQGNSA.

This chain uses TRBV19 with TRBJ1-6; 9 nucleotides align to TRBD1. Germline V gene sequence: CDR1 LNHDA, CDR2 SQIVND (reference sequence). Trimming removed 6 bases from V and 10 bases from J; junction bases left unmatched: 7. The CDR3 runs 14 residues. CDR3 nucleotide sequence: TGTGCCAGTAGAGAACAGGGGGCTGGATCACCCCTCCACTTT. It encodes CASREQGAGSPLHF.

V and J are TRBV7-9 and TRBJ1-6; 10 bases map to TRBD1. CDR1 is SEHNR and CDR2 is FQNEAQ in the germline V gene (reference sequence). CDR3 length: 14 amino acids. The V gene end was trimmed by 4 bases and the J gene end by 14 bases; junction bases not matched to a gene: 8. The CDR3 reads CASSSGQGTITLHF. CDR3 in DNA: TGTGCCAGCAGCTCGGGACAGGGGACCATCACCCTCCACTTT.

The chain links TRBV12-5 to TRBJ2-5; the D gene is possibly TRBD2 (5 bases). The ends were cut back, 0 bases at V and 2 bases at J, with 16 bases in the middle. Germline-derived CDR1 and CDR2 are LGHNT and FRNRAP. CDR3 length: 17 residues. For the CDR3, the DNA is TGTGCTAGTGGTTTGGTACAAACCCTAGCCTATCAAGAGACCCAGTACTTC. Protein sequence: CASGLVQTLAYQETQYF.

In its sample, this clone was seen once. The chain has TRBV24-1 and TRBJ1-1; tentatively, D is TRBD1 (5 bases). Germline V gene sequence: CDR1 KGHDR, CDR2 SFDVKD. CDR3 length equals 15 residues. Trimming took off 3 bases at V and 6 bases at J, with 16 bases between the two ends. Written as DNA, the CDR3 is TGTGCCACCAGTGATACCGGGACGGGGAGGGCTGAAGCTTTCTTT. It encodes CATSDTGTGRAEAFF.

This chain uses TRBV9 with TRBJ2-1, with 10 bases aligning to TRBD1. Germline trimming cut 0 bases from V and 9 bases from J; bases unmatched to any gene: 18. Germline CDR1 and CDR2: SGDLS and YYNGEE. This CDR3 has 19 residues. CDR3 nucleotides: TGTGCCAGCAGCGTAGTCCCCACTACCTCGACAGGGGGCTTAAGTGAGCAGTTCTTC. It codes for CASSVVPTTSTGGLSEQFF.

This clone is a singleton in its sample. This chain connects TRBV12-3 or TRBV12-4 to TRBJ2-2; D ambiguous. The CDR3 runs 12 residues. Trimming removed 8 bases at V and 7 bases at J, with 11 bases between. The CDR3 reads CASRAVVGELFF. The CDR3 DNA follows: TGTGCCAGCCGAGCCGTAGTCGGGGAGCTGTTTTTT.

The CDR3 DNA sequence: TGCGCCAGCAAGGATTTCGGGCGCGGGACAGGGCCCACCGGGGAGCTGTTTTTT. Residues: CASKDFGRGTGPTGELFF. V gene TRBV10-2 combines with J gene TRBJ2-2; 9 nucleotides agree with TRBD1. In germline, CDR1 is WSHSY, CDR2 SAAADI. The CDR3 sequence is 18 residues long. Trimming at V came to 7 bases and at J to 4 bases, leaving 16 bases not matched to a gene.

CDR3 sequence reads: CASSPQTGLLGTQYF. In DNA, the CDR3 is TGTGCCAGCAGCCCCCAGACAGGGCTGCTAGGTACGCAGTATTTT. J is TRBJ2-3 and V is TRBV11-3; 7 bases line up with TRBD1. The CDR3 totals 15 residues. Germline V lookup: CDR1 SGHNT, CDR2 YENEEA. V shed 5 bases and J 8 bases; nucleotides not matched to a gene: 13.

The rearrangement links TRBV5-4 to TRBJ2-3, with 7 bases lining up with TRBD2. V lost 0 bases to trimming and J lost 4 bases; unmatched junction nucleotides: 5. CDR3 length equals 15 residues. Germline CDR1 is SGHNT and CDR2 is YYREEE (reference sequence). CDR3 residues: CASSLALAGSDTQYF. CDR3 coding DNA: TGTGCCAGCAGCTTGGCATTAGCGGGTTCAGATACGCAGTATTTT.

The CDR3 loop is CASSVGYRVFDGYTF. CDR3 sequence (DNA): TGTGCCAGCAGCGTAGGTTACAGGGTTTTCGATGGCTACACCTTC. The rearrangement uses TRBV9 and TRBJ1-2, with D possibly being TRBD1 (6 bases). The CDR3 sequence is 15 residues long. Germline CDR1 SGDLS, CDR2 YYNGEE. V was pared by 0 bases and J by 6 bases, with 15 bases between.

The chain recombines TRBV28 with TRBJ1-5; a possible D gene is TRBD1 (6 bases). The germline V gene encodes CDR1 MDHEN and CDR2 SYDVKM. Trimming took 6 bases from V and 6 from J, leaving 18 bases between them. CDR3 length: 15 amino acids. The CDR3 is CASRTLTGYGQPQHF. The DNA of the CDR3 is TGTGCCAGCAGGACCCTCACAGGGTACGGTCAGCCCCAGCATTTT.

V and J are TRBV24-1 and TRBJ2-3, with D tentatively TRBD2 (6 bases). The CDR3 length is 15 residues. In germline, CDR1 is KGHDR, CDR2 SFDVKD. Trimming removed 8 bases from V and 1 base from J, with 15 bases in between. The CDR3 spells CATMGGSGGTDTQYF. CDR3 in DNA: TGTGCCACCATGGGCGGTAGCGGCGGCACAGATACGCAGTATTTT.

This CDR3 is CASWESPSGVDNEQFF. CDR3 in DNA: TGCGCCAGCTGGGAAAGTCCTAGCGGGGTAGACAATGAGCAGTTCTTC. The chain recombines TRBV5-1 with TRBJ2-1, with 9 bases that match TRBD2. CDR3 length: 16 residues. Germline-derived CDR1 and CDR2 are SGHRS and YFSETQ. The V and J ends lost 7 bases and 5 bases, in that order; junction bases with no gene match: 13.

The CDR3 is CATSRDTGGVDTQYF. Written as DNA, the CDR3 is TGTGCCACCAGCAGAGATACAGGGGGGGTGGATACGCAGTATTTT. This chain joins TRBV15 and TRBJ2-3; D perhaps matches TRBD1 (8 bases). V shed 0 bases and J shed 6 bases, with 13 bases lying between them. This CDR3 has 15 residues. CDR1 and CDR2 from the germline V gene are LNHNV and YYDKDF (reference sequence).

The sample holds a few counts of this clone. The CDR3 nucleotides read TGTGCCAGCAGCCAGGTTACGCCCCTCGGGGGGCTAGCTTTCTTT. Protein product: CASSQVTPLGGLAFF. This chain connects TRBV4-2 to TRBJ1-1, with TRBD1 as a possible D gene (6 bases). Germline V gene sequence: CDR1 LGHNA, CDR2 YNFKEQ. This CDR3 is 15 amino acids long. The ends were cut back, 3 bases at V and 10 bases at J, with 21 bases in the middle.

The rearrangement joins TRBV6-5 to TRBJ2-7; D gene unclear. V gave up 5 bases and J gave up 1 base, with 6 bases separating them. Germline values: CDR1 MNHEY, CDR2 SVGAGI. The CDR3 totals 12 residues. The CDR3 DNA sequence: TGTGCCAGCAGTCCCAGATCCTACGAGCAGTACTTC. Encoded protein: CASSPRSYEQYF.

The J gene is TRBJ2-6, the V gene TRBV5-4; maybe TRBD1 (6 bases). Germline CDR1 is SGHNT and CDR2 is YYREEE (reference sequence). V dropped 3 bases and J dropped 1 base, with 11 bases sitting between them. This CDR3 has 16 residues. The CDR3 DNA is TGTGCCAGCAGCTCTTACAGGGTATCTGGGGCCAACGTCCTGACTTTC. It encodes CASSSYRVSGANVLTF.